This passage covers 26 T cell receptor beta chains from one sample sequenced in a study of tumor-infiltrating lymphocytes in primary liver carcinoma. Priming with a constant-region primer yielded TCR beta cDNA from roughly 500 ng total RNA. Three-round nested multiplex PCR performed with slightly modified ARM-PCR produced the TCR beta libraries. A C-beta reverse primer was combined with TRBV1-TRBV30 forward primers in the first two PCR rounds, and each round had around 11 cycles. Using its own MiXCR run on the multiplex PCR reads, TCRdb lists one record per CDR3 protein. The repertoire has almost 200,000 distinct CDR3 sequences, about 61% of them found once; the top ten carry approximately 6.6%. Out of unsorted whole blood came the blood RNA, and germline DNA was extracted as well. The specimen sequenced was peripheral blood. These receptors were taken from a woman aged 55 to 70 with primary liver carcinoma and hepatitis B virus infection.

This clonotype was seen ten or more times. The chain recombines TRBV28 with TRBJ2-5; perhaps TRBD1 as D (6 bases). Germline values: CDR1 MDHEN, CDR2 SYDVKM. The V and J ends lost 5 bases and 0 bases respectively, with 13 bases between them. This CDR3 is 15 amino acids long. CDR3: CASSLGGLYQETQYF. The DNA for the CDR3 is TGTGCCAGCAGTCTTGGGGGCTTGTACCAAGAGACCCAGTACTTC.

Note on this clonotype: A much bigger clone sits one base away, suggesting this may be a read error. The chain is built from TRBV10-2 and TRBJ2-3, with D unresolved. This CDR3 region has 13 residues. Germline values: CDR1 WSHSY, CDR2 SAAADI. CDR3 region: CASAQDGTDMQYF. CDR3 DNA: TGCGCCTCAGCCCAGGACGGCACAGATATGCAGTATTTT.

CDR3 region: CASRTTSGRGGEQFF. CDR3 nucleotides: TGTGCCAGCAGGACGACTAGCGGGAGAGGTGGTGAGCAGTTCTTC. The chain combines TRBV28 with TRBJ2-1; 12 nucleotides line up with TRBD2. V shed 6 bases, J shed 9 bases, and the junction held 9 bases outside the gene matches. The CDR3 contains 15 residues. CDR1 is MDHEN and CDR2 is SYDVKM in the germline V gene. Filled out from reference TRBV28 and TRBJ2-1, the complete variable domain reads DVKVTQSSRYLVKRTGEKVFLECVQDMDHENMFWYRQDPGLGLRLIYFSYDVKMKEKGDIPEGYSVSREKKERFSLILESASTNQTSMYLCASRTTSGRGGEQFFGPGTRLTVL.

The chain links TRBV18 to TRBJ2-7; tentatively, D is TRBD1 (6 bases). In germline, CDR1 is KGHSH, CDR2 LQKENI. V was pared by 3 bases and J by 0 bases, with 15 bases between. The CDR3 totals 16 residues. This CDR3 is CASSPYGTTSSYEQYF. The CDR3 DNA sequence: TGTGCCAGCTCACCTTACGGGACAACAAGCTCCTACGAGCAGTACTTC.

Points on this clonotype: This may arise from a read error, as a much more abundant clone is one base away. The rearrangement uses TRBV10-2 and TRBJ1-6; D is perhaps TRBD1 (5 bases). CDR1 is WSHSY and CDR2 is SAAADI in the germline V gene. The CDR3 loop spans 12 amino acids. The CDR3 region is CANSENRPPLHF. Here the CDR3 DNA reads TGCGCCAACAGTGAGAACAGGCCACCCCTCCACTTT.

The rearrangement uses TRBV29-1 and TRBJ2-3, with TRBD1 identical over 7 bases. CDR3 length: 15 amino acids. From germline, CDR1 is SQVTM and CDR2 ANQGSEA. V trimming: 7 bases; J trimming: 3 bases; junction bases outside the gene matches: 13. The DNA for the CDR3 is TGCAGCGCCGAATACCTGTACAGGGGTACAGATACGCAGTATTTT. Translating gives CSAEYLYRGTDTQYF.

In its sample, this clonotype was seen a few times. The chain recombines TRBV5-1 with TRBJ2-3; TRBD1 agrees at 8 bases. V shed 2 bases and J 4 bases; nucleotides not matched to a gene: 9. The V gene's germline CDR1 is SGHRS and CDR2 YFSETQ. The CDR3 sequence is 16 residues long. The CDR3 here is CASSFSPGQVADTQYF. The CDR3 nucleotides read TGCGCCAGCAGCTTTTCCCCGGGACAGGTGGCAGATACGCAGTATTTT.

A note on this clonotype: A read error may be the cause here, since a much bigger clone is one base away. The chain links TRBV14 to TRBJ2-1; no firm D call. The CDR3 sequence is 15 residues long. Germline V gene data show CDR1 as SGHDN and CDR2 as FVKESK. V was clipped by 0 bases and J by 5 bases, with 11 bases between them. This CDR3 reads CASSQDADLHNEQFF. The CDR3 region has the DNA TGTGCCAGCAGCCAAGACGCAGACCTCCACAATGAGCAGTTCTTC.

This clonotype was recorded at least ten times. The chain links TRBV7-8 to TRBJ2-2; D possibly corresponds to TRBD1 (6 bases). V dropped 6 bases and J dropped 6 bases, with 14 bases sitting between them. Looked up from germline, CDR1 is SGHVS and CDR2 is FQNEAQ. This CDR3 contains 14 residues. CDR3 protein: CASRYNRAAGELFF. DNA for the CDR3: TGTGCCAGCAGATATAACAGGGCCGCCGGGGAGCTGTTTTTT.

As concerns this clonotype: The junction does not match germline at one end; this may be a read error. The V call is TRBV6-5, the J call TRBJ2-3; D might be TRBD2 (8 bases). The length of the CDR3 is 17 residues. Per the germline V gene, CDR1 is MNHEY and CDR2 is SVGAGI. The CDR3 loop is CAGSYFPTGGGTDTQYF. Here the CDR3 DNA reads TGTGCCGGCAGTTACTTCCCGACGGGAGGGGGCACAGATACGCAGTATTTC.

About this clonotype itself: At one end, the junction sequence differs from germline, possibly due to a read error. The rearrangement joins TRBV29-1 to TRBJ2-1, with D possibly matching TRBD2 (6 bases). CDR3 length: 16 residues. Germline-derived CDR1 and CDR2 are SQVTM and ANQGSEA. The CDR3 DNA follows: TGCAGCCTTGAAGATCTTTTGGGAGGAGCCTACAATGAGCAGTTCTTC. Protein product: CSLEDLLGGAYNEQFF.

Concerning this clonotype: Germline is not matched at one junction end, which may reflect a read error. This sequence joins TRBV11-2 and TRBJ2-7; D unclear. Germline V gives CDR1 SGHAT, CDR2 FQNNGV. CDR3 size: 15 residues. This CDR3 reads CASSLVVRSSYERYF. For the CDR3, the DNA is TGTGCCAGCAGCTTAGTAGTGAGGAGCTCCTACGAGCGGTACTTC. The entire variable domain, with the rest obtained from reference TRBV11-2 and TRBJ2-7, is as follows: EAGVAQSPRYKIIEKRQSVAFWCNPISGHATLYWYQQILGQGPKLLIQFQNNGVVDDSQLPKDRFSAERLKGVDSTLKIQPAKLEDSAVYLCASSLVVRSSYERYFGPGTRLTVT.

V and J are TRBV7-9 and TRBJ2-2, with 8 positions matching TRBD1. From germline, CDR1 is SEHNR and CDR2 FQNEAQ (reference sequence). CDR3 length: 16 residues. V lost 8 bases to trimming and J lost 3 bases; unmatched junction nucleotides: 11. The CDR3 loop is CASGSLDREDTGELFF. CDR3 nucleotide sequence: TGTGCCAGCGGCTCCTTGGACAGGGAAGACACCGGGGAGCTGTTTTTT. The full variable domain, rest sourced from reference TRBV7-9 and TRBJ2-2, is DTGVSQNPRHKITKRGQNVTFRCDPISEHNRLYWYRQTLGQGPEFLTYFQNEAQLEKSRLLSDRFSAERPKGSFSTLEIQRTEQGDSAMYLCASGSLDREDTGELFFGEGSRLTVL.

In the case of this clonotype: The final CDR3 position lacks the conserved phenylalanine or tryptophan, pointing to a likely read error. V gene TRBV6-2 or TRBV6-3 combines with J gene TRBJ2-7; 8 bases match TRBD1. Germline CDR1 MNHEY, CDR2 SVGEGT. This CDR3 is built from 15 residues. V lost 7 bases to trimming and J lost 3 bases; unmatched junction nucleotides: 11. CDR3 coding DNA: TGTGCCAGCACCTTTCGACAGGGGCGAAACTACGAGCAGTACCCC. Translation gives CASTFRQGRNYEQYP.

This chain joins TRBV6-1 and TRBJ1-1, with D hard to call. Germline values: CDR1 MNHNS, CDR2 SASEGT. The CDR3 runs 13 residues. V lost 10 bases to trimming and J lost 2 bases, with 14 bases between them. The CDR3 nucleotides read TGTGCCACCAATTTTCAGGAAAACACTGAAGCTTTCTTT. This gives the protein CATNFQENTEAFF.

Regarding this clonotype: Being one base from a much bigger clone, this may be a read error. V is TRBV6-1 and J is TRBJ2-5; D might be TRBD1 or TRBD2, each matching 5 bases. From germline, CDR1 is MNHNS and CDR2 SASEGT. CDR3 length equals 16 residues. Here the CDR3 DNA reads TGTGCCAGCACTGAACGCTCCGGGACCGGAGTTGGGACCCAGTACTTC. Its protein product is CASTERSGTGVGTQYF.

This clonotype was detected a few times. A much more abundant neighbour one base away suggests this may be a read error. This chain joins TRBV5-1 and TRBJ1-2, with a possible D match to TRBD1 (5 bases). CDR3 size: 14 residues. The germline gives CDR1 SGHRS, CDR2 YFSETQ. CDR3 coding DNA: TGCGCCAGCAACTTGGTGGGGGGGGACCCCATCTACACCTTC. Its protein is CASNLVGGDPIYTF.

Regarding this clonotype: A much larger clone is a single base away; this may be a read error. This chain links TRBV6-5 with TRBJ2-2, with no clear D. CDR3 length: 13 residues. V was shortened by 6 bases and J by 4 bases, with 9 bases between the two germline ends. Germline CDR1 MNHEY, CDR2 SVGAGI. The CDR3 bases are TGTGCCAGCAGAGAACAGCCCACCGGGGAGCTGTTTTTT. Its translation: CASREQPTGELFF.

This clonotype was observed a few times. The rearrangement uses TRBV2 and TRBJ1-2; no reliable D call. V lost 5 bases and J lost 4, with 8 bases in between. There are 12 residues in the CDR3. Germline V CDR1 and CDR2: SNHLY, FYNNEI. CDR3: CASSYNTYGYTF. DNA of the CDR3: TGTGCCAGCAGTTACAACACCTATGGCTACACCTTC.

A remark on this clonotype: This may be a read error, as it is one base from a much larger clone. This chain connects TRBV29-1 to TRBJ2-4, with TRBD1 matching over 8 bases. Germline lookup yields CDR1 SQVTM and CDR2 ANQGSEA. The CDR3 covers 13 residues. CDR3 coding DNA: TGCAGCGTTGCCTGGACAGGGCAGAACATTCAGAACTTC. It translates to CSVAWTGQNIQNF.

On this clonotype: Since the CDR3 does not end with the conserved phenylalanine or tryptophan, this likely comes from a read error. This chain links TRBV11-3 with TRBJ1-1; unclear D gene. The CDR3 consists of 14 residues. The germline V gene has CDR1 SGHNT and CDR2 YENEEA. V lost 10 bases and J 5 bases, leaving 20 bases between the germline ends. The CDR3, as DNA: TGTGCCACCACTGTCGATAGTTTAGCGACTGAAGCTTTCTTA. Translated: CATTVDSLATEAFL.

The sample holds a few counts of this clonotype. The V gene is TRBV29-1, the J gene TRBJ1-2, with a weak D call TRBD1 (6 bases). CDR1 and CDR2 from the germline V gene are SQVTM and ANQGSEA. Trimming pared 6 bases from V and 4 bases from J, leaving 18 bases between. This CDR3 has 14 amino acids. CDR3 DNA: TGCAGCGTCAAGTTTGGACAGTCGACCTATGGCTACACCTTC. This gives the protein CSVKFGQSTYGYTF.

In the case of this clonotype: At one of its ends the junction is not consistent with the germline gene, which may arise from a read error. This rearrangement joins TRBV13 to TRBJ2-2; possible D gene TRBD2, 5 bases. Germline V gene data show CDR1 as PRHDT and CDR2 as FYEKMQ (reference sequence). The CDR3 covers 14 residues. CDR3 amino acids: CASSRSGRRGELFF. The CDR3 coding sequence is TGCGCCAGCAGCAGAAGCGGTCGCCGCGGGGAGCTGTTTTTT.

The chain has TRBV18 and TRBJ1-5, with a tentative D call TRBD1 (5 bases). V lost 6 bases to trimming and J lost 12 bases, with 18 bases between them. Per germline, CDR1 KGHSH and CDR2 LQKENI. The CDR3 contains 13 residues. The CDR3 DNA follows: TGTGCCAGCTCCCGGGGCACCCAGAGGCTCCAGCATTTT. Translation: CASSRGTQRLQHF.

A note on this clonotype: A much larger clone differs by one base, so this may be a read error. The chain's CDR3 is CVSSLEGAKWNEQFF. For the CDR3, the DNA is TGTGTCAGCAGCTTGGAGGGGGCTAAGTGGAATGAGCAGTTCTTC. This chain links TRBV5-4 with TRBJ2-1; D might be TRBD1 (7 bases). Germline CDR1 reads SGHNT; CDR2 reads YYREEE (reference sequence). This CDR3 has 15 amino acids.

Of note for this clonotype: A much larger clone is a single base away; this may be a read error. This chain uses TRBV12-5 with TRBJ2-1; possibly TRBD1 for D (6 bases). Germline V gene lookup returns CDR1 LGHNT and CDR2 FRNRAP. Trimming took off 3 bases at V and 12 bases at J, with 15 bases between the two ends. This CDR3 has 13 amino acids. The CDR3 here is CASGFPRQARQFF. The CDR3 DNA reads as TGTGCTAGTGGTTTCCCTCGACAGGCCCGGCAGTTCTTC.